This T cell receptor beta chain is from a study of chemoradiotherapy in HPV16-positive cancers. Study-wide context: Candidate HPV-specific clones and shared TCR motifs came from two HPV16-positive patients.

Findings of the study overall: The functional HPV-specific definition rests on just two HPV16-positive patients. Candidate HPV-specific clones and E7-related TCR motifs grew in tumor during treatment.

Worth noting for this clone: Its antigen remains unidentified.

Germline values: CDR1 SGHVS, CDR2 FQNEAQ. The CDR3 is made up of 14 amino acids. The V and J ends lost 2 bases and 3 bases respectively, with 10 bases between them. Measured with immunoSEQ multiplex PCR; TCRdb has only the in-frame clones, and not every one. This sample has about 5,400 clones, with 75% to 85% found just once. This TCR derives from a human donor with HPV-associated anogenital cancer. Sampling was conducted from a patient who underwent chemoradiotherapy. J is TRBJ1-1 and V is TRBV7-8, with D hard to call. CDR3 in amino acids: CASSLLSVDTEAFF. CDR3 coding DNA: TGTGCCAGCAGCTTACTTTCCGTCGACACTGAAGCTTTCTTT.